These T cell receptor beta chains were read from a single sample in a study of circulating CD8 cells and anti-PD-1 response in melanoma. TCRdb ran MiXCR on the reads and lists one entry per CDR3 protein. In the table there are about 990 distinct CDR3 sequences, 8.3% of which are singletons. The starting material was CD8+ T cells from PBMCs, obtained at baseline or after one month of anti-PD-1 therapy (not recorded which). These receptor sequences come from a human donor with melanoma. The CDR3 runs from the conserved cysteine through the conserved F or W. Fields, in order: V gene, clone size, J gene, CDR3 length, D gene, CDR3 protein, CDR3 DNA. D genes are given only for firm matches. Some rows have no size entry. The others give once, few or many, or a class for an expanded clone.

>TRBV9|medium-sized|TRBJ2-2|16|-
CASSPFEELETGELFF
TGTGCCAGCAGCCCCTTCGAAGAGTTAGAGACCGGGGAGCTGTTTTTT
>TRBV24-1|large|TRBJ2-3|16|TRBD2
CATSEPAGSSTDTQYF
TGTGCCACCAGTGAACCAGCGGGGAGTAGCACAGATACGCAGTATTTT
>TRBV7-8|medium-sized|TRBJ2-5|16|TRBD2
CASSFGGRGSQETQYF
TGTGCCAGCAGCTTTGGCGGGAGAGGGTCCCAAGAGACCCAGTACTTC
>TRBV5-6|medium-sized|TRBJ1-4|14|TRBD1
CASSLGTGNEKLFF
TGTGCCAGCAGCTTGGGGACAGGCAATGAAAAACTGTTTTTT
>TRBV23-1|large|TRBJ1-4|16|-
CASSTGPWGEEEKLFF
TGCGCCAGCAGTACTGGTCCTTGGGGTGAGGAGGAAAAACTGTTTTTT
>TRBV19|-|TRBJ1-1|13|-
CATMQRGRTEAFF
TGTGCCACCATGCAACGGGGAAGGACTGAAGCTTTCTTT
>TRBV6-5|medium-sized|TRBJ1-5|14|-
CASTFLPGGQPQHF
TGTGCCAGCACCTTTCTACCGGGGGGCCAGCCCCAGCATTTT
>TRBV19|large|TRBJ2-1|13|TRBD2
CASSTRGGNEQFF
TGTGCCAGTAGTACCCGGGGAGGGAATGAGCAGTTCTTC
>TRBV7-2|large|TRBJ2-7|15|-
CASSLDREGIDEQYF
TGTGCCAGCAGCTTGGACAGGGAGGGGATCGACGAGCAGTACTTC
>TRBV7-3|medium-sized|TRBJ2-2|13|-
CASSLESAGELFF
TGTGCCAGCAGCTTAGAGAGCGCCGGGGAGCTGTTTTTT
>TRBV28|large|TRBJ1-6|13|TRBD1
CASSLTGGESLHF
TGTGCCAGCAGTTTAACAGGGGGCGAGTCCCTCCACTTT
>TRBV6-5|medium-sized|TRBJ1-6|12|TRBD1
CASSPGGSDLHF
TGTGCCAGCAGTCCAGGGGGCTCGGACCTCCACTTT
>TRBV19|medium-sized|TRBJ2-2|16|TRBD1
CASSELQGLKTGELFF
TGTGCCAGTAGTGAATTACAGGGGTTAAAAACCGGGGAGCTGTTTTTT
>TRBV29-1|large|TRBJ2-3|18|TRBD2
CSVDDRGRTSGDTDTQYF
TGCAGCGTTGACGACAGGGGGCGGACTAGCGGGGACACAGATACGCAGTATTTT
>TRBV7-3|medium-sized|TRBJ1-1|14|-
CASSSGLGITEAFF
TGTGCCAGCAGCTCGGGCCTAGGGATCACTGAAGCTTTCTTT
>TRBV12-3/TRBV12-4|large|TRBJ2-1|14|TRBD2
CASSPGTSVGEQFF
TGTGCCAGCAGTCCAGGGACTAGCGTAGGCGAGCAGTTCTTC
>TRBV19|-|TRBJ1-1|13|-
CASSKSARTEAFF
TGTGCCAGTAGTAAAAGTGCCAGGACTGAAGCTTTCTTT
>TRBV7-2|large|TRBJ2-2|14|TRBD1
CASSSSGQGGELFF
TGTGCCAGCAGCTCGAGTGGACAGGGCGGGGAGCTGTTTTTT
>TRBV7-3|large|TRBJ1-2|15|TRBD1
CASSPGQGAGYGYTF
TGTGCCAGCAGCCCCGGACAGGGGGCAGGCTATGGCTACACCTTC
>TRBV28|large|TRBJ2-3|16|-
CASSLVVTADADTQYF
TGTGCCAGCAGTTTAGTGGTCACCGCCGACGCAGATACGCAGTATTTT
>TRBV24-1|large|TRBJ2-3|14|TRBD2
CATRAGALLDTQYF
TGTGCCACCAGAGCGGGGGCCCTTCTAGATACGCAGTATTTT
>TRBV27|large|TRBJ2-3|14|-
CASRETGSGDTQYF
TGTGCCAGCAGGGAAACAGGGTCTGGAGATACGCAGTATTTT
>TRBV28|medium-sized|TRBJ2-1|15|TRBD1
CASSHPGRGIDEQFF
TGTGCCAGCAGCCACCCCGGCAGGGGGATAGATGAGCAGTTCTTC
>TRBV19|large|TRBJ1-5|14|-
CAGGTSSRNQPQHF
TGTGCCGGGGGGACAAGTTCCCGCAATCAGCCCCAGCATTTT
>TRBV28|once|TRBJ1-1|13|TRBD1
CASRTGANTEAFF
TGTGCCTCTAGGACAGGGGCAAACACTGAAGCTTTCTTT
>TRBV30|medium-sized|TRBJ2-1|11|-
CAWSAYNEQFF
TGTGCCTGGAGTGCCTACAATGAGCAGTTCTTC
>TRBV4-1|large|TRBJ1-2|15|TRBD1
CASSHTEGGAYGYTF
TGCGCCAGCAGCCACACTGAAGGGGGCGCCTATGGCTACACCTTC
>TRBV19|few|TRBJ2-1|15|-
CASSIDRSSYNEQFF
TGTGCCAGTAGCATAGACAGGAGCTCCTACAATGAGCAGTTCTTC
>TRBV2|large|TRBJ2-7|16|TRBD2
CASSLGLAEGSYEQYF
TGTGCCAGCAGCTTGGGACTAGCGGAGGGCTCCTACGAGCAGTACTTC
>TRBV28|large|TRBJ2-7|14|-
CASSTTSRAPEQYF
TGTGCCAGCAGTACGACTAGTAGGGCTCCCGAGCAGTACTTC
>TRBV4-3|large|TRBJ2-3|17|TRBD2
CASSQDPAGVTTDTQYF
TGTGCCAGCAGCCAAGATCCAGCGGGAGTTACCACAGATACGCAGTATTTT
>TRBV20-1|medium-sized|TRBJ2-7|13|-
CSARKGDRYEQYF
TGCAGTGCTAGAAAAGGGGATCGATACGAGCAGTACTTC
>TRBV20-1|medium-sized|TRBJ2-1|15|-
CSARGDSRTYNEQFF
TGCAGTGCTAGAGGGGACTCGAGAACCTACAATGAGCAGTTCTTC
>TRBV25-1|-|TRBJ2-2|14|-
CASSDQGEAGELFF
TGTGCCAGCAGTGATCAGGGCGAGGCCGGGGAGCTGTTTTTT
>TRBV2|large|TRBJ2-3|18|TRBD2
CASSTLRGLAGSTDTQYF
TGTGCCAGCAGTACATTAAGGGGACTAGCGGGGAGCACAGATACGCAGTATTTT
>TRBV19|medium-sized|TRBJ2-1|15|TRBD1
CASSINPGGRNEQFF
TGTGCCAGTAGTATAAACCCAGGGGGACGGAATGAGCAGTTCTTC
>TRBV30|few|TRBJ2-1|14|-
CACNGDQGGNEQFF
TGTGCCTGCAACGGGGACCAAGGGGGCAATGAGCAGTTCTTC
>TRBV2|medium-sized|TRBJ2-1|16|TRBD2
CASSPRLAGTFNGQFF
TGTGCCAGCAGTCCGAGACTAGCGGGGACCTTTAATGGGCAGTTCTTC
>TRBV29-1|large|TRBJ2-5|10|-
CSVEEETQYF
TGCAGCGTTGAAGAAGAGACCCAGTACTTC
>TRBV9|medium-sized|TRBJ2-7|16|-
CASSVLGLPQRDEQYF
TGTGCCAGCAGCGTATTAGGACTCCCCCAACGAGACGAGCAGTACTTC